Each of the 2 T cell receptor beta chains below was sequenced from the same sample in a study of metastatic and nonmetastatic thyroid tumors. MiXCR was used by TCRdb to re-call the PCR reads. The sample has roughly 63,000 clones; around 15% are singletons. Prior to thyroid surgery, none of the patients had received any treatment. Sequencing was done on a sample of blood. The origin of the receptors is a male donor with papillary thyroid cancer or a benign thyroid nodule (not recorded which). Some clones in this sample may be carry-over from other donors' samples.

On this clone itself: One base away lies a much larger clone, so this may be a sequencing read error. Other nucleotide sequences from this sample produce the same CDR3. The V gene is TRBV12-3 or TRBV12-4, the J gene TRBJ2-5, with 11 bases matching TRBD2. V shed 2 bases, J shed 9 bases, and the junction held 8 bases outside the gene matches. The CDR3 contains 15 residues. CDR3 DNA: TGTGCCAGCAGTTTATCTAGCGGGGGGTATGTTGCCCAGTACTTC. Its translation is CASSLSSGGYVAQYF.

The table lists this clone with a few counts. V usage is TRBV24-1 and J usage is TRBJ1-5; D is possibly TRBD1 (5 bases). The V gene's germline CDR1 is KGHDR and CDR2 SFDVKD. The CDR3 has 14 amino acids. The V end lost 3 bases, the J end lost 7 bases, and 12 bases lay between the germline ends. CDR3 nucleotides: TGTGCCACCAGTGATGGCTCAGGGTCCCAGCCCCAGCATTTT. Amino acid sequence: CATSDGSGSQPQHF.